This paragraph reports one T cell receptor (beta chain). Its antigen remains unidentified. In the PCR, 60 Vbeta and 13 Jbeta primers were used. Here immunoSEQ multiplex PCR was the method, and the copy in TCRdb shows in-frame clones only, minus some. The table includes roughly 86,000 clones, about 71% detected once. This sample was taken from a study of cytomegalovirus exposure and HLA in healthy donors. Study results and limitations: TRBV6-2, TRBV6-3 and other indistinguishable V segments were excluded.

V was clipped by 1 base and J by 3 bases, with 12 bases between them. The germline gives CDR1 SGHDN, CDR2 FVKESK. CDR3 length equals 15 residues. This rearrangement joins TRBV14 to TRBJ1-2; perhaps TRBD1 as D (6 bases). The specimen sequenced was PBMCs. This receptor was taken from a man in his sixties in good health and CMV-seronegative. The DNA of the CDR3 is TGTGCCAGCAGCCAAGGAATGAAGGGGGACTATGGCTACACCTTC. Amino acids: CASSQGMKGDYGYTF. The full variable domain, rest sourced from reference TRBV14 and TRBJ1-2, is EAGVTQFPSHSVIEKGQTVTLRCDPISGHDNLYWYRRVMGKEIKFLLHFVKESKQDESGMPNNRFLAERTGGTYSTLKVQPAELEDSGVYFCASSQGMKGDYGYTFGSGTRLTVV.